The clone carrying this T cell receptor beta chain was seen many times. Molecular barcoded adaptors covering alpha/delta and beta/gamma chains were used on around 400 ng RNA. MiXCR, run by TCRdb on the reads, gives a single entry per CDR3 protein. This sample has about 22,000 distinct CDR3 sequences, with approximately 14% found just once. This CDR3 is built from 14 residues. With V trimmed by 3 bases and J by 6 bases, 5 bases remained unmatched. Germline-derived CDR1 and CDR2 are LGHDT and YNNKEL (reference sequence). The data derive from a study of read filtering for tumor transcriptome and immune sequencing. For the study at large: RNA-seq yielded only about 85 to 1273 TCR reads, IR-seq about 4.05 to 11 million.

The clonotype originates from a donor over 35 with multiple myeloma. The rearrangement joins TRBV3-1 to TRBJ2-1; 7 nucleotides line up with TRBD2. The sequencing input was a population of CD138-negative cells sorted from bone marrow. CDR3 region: CASSHAGEINEQFF. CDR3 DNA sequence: TGTGCCAGCAGCCACGCGGGAGAGATCAATGAGCAGTTCTTC.